The 8 T cell receptor beta chains in this list originate from one sample, sequenced in a study of T cells in Graves' hyperthyroidism and ophthalmopathy. TCR beta CDR3 regions were amplified from RNA. In the first-round RT-PCR of the TCR CDR3, the HTBI primer set was used. TCRdb reanalysed the multiplex PCR reads using MiXCR and keeps one entry per CDR3 protein. The table shows around 600,000 distinct CDR3 sequences, with 14% occurring only once. The specimen was blood. The receptors shown here come from a woman aged 18-29 years with Graves' ophthalmopathy.

This clonotype was detected a few times. The CDR3 ends on some other residue instead of the conserved phenylalanine or tryptophan, so this is likely a read error. The V call is TRBV20-1, the J call TRBJ2-3, with 8 positions matching TRBD2. Trimming took 3 bases from V and 5 from J; bases not matched to a gene: 16. Looked up from germline, CDR1 is DFQATT and CDR2 is SNEGSKA (reference sequence). This CDR3 contains 17 residues. The CDR3 protein is CSARTPGGLVIGDTQYL. CDR3 sequence (DNA): TGCAGTGCTAGGACACCTGGGGGACTAGTTATAGGAGATACGCAGTATCTT.

This clonotype was detected many times. This chain's CDR3 is CASGPNRGLNTGELFF. Here the CDR3 DNA reads TGTGCTAGTGGTCCGAACAGGGGGCTGAACACCGGGGAGCTGTTTTTT. The chain employs TRBV12-5 and TRBJ2-2, with TRBD1 matching 9 bases. J gave up 1 base and V 5 bases, and 5 bases lay outside the gene matches. Germline V gene lookup returns CDR1 LGHNT and CDR2 FRNRAP. There are 16 residues in the CDR3.

This clonotype was counted ten times or more. This sequence joins TRBV5-6 and TRBJ2-7, with D tentatively TRBD1 or TRBD2 (6 bases each). CDR3 size: 16 residues. Germline V lookup: CDR1 SGHDT, CDR2 YYEEEE. V was shortened by 2 bases and J by 2 bases, with 17 bases between the two germline ends. DNA for the CDR3: TGTGCCAGCAGCTTAGGAGGGGCACAGGGAGCCTACGAGCAGTACTTC. Translating gives CASSLGGAQGAYEQYF. Full variable domain (missing parts from reference TRBV5-6 and TRBJ2-7): DAGVTQSPTHLIKTRGQQVTLRCSPKSGHDTVSWYQQALGQGPQFIFQYYEEEERQRGNFPDRFSGHQFPNYSSELNVNALLLGDSALYLCASSLGGAQGAYEQYFGPGTRLTVT.

This clonotype was found many times. This chain joins TRBV6-2 or TRBV6-3 and TRBJ1-1, with D possibly being TRBD1 (6 bases). V dropped 2 bases and J dropped 1 base, with 8 bases sitting between them. Germline V lookup: CDR1 MNHEY, CDR2 SVGEGT. This CDR3 region has 14 residues. The CDR3 nucleotides are TGTGCCAGCAGTTACGGACAGCAGAACACTGAAGCTTTCTTT. It translates to CASSYGQQNTEAFF.

The rearrangement uses TRBV20-1 and TRBJ2-7; weak D call: TRBD2 (7 bases). CDR3 length equals 13 residues. Looked up from germline, CDR1 is DFQATT and CDR2 is SNEGSKA (reference sequence). Trimming cost V 5 bases and J 0 bases, with 11 bases left between them. CDR3 DNA sequence: TGCAGTGCTGGGAGGGGGAGCTCCTACGAGCAGTACTTC. Translation: CSAGRGSSYEQYF.

This clonotype showed up many times. The chain couples TRBV2 to TRBJ1-2, with D perhaps matching TRBD1 (5 bases). The length of the CDR3 is 14 residues. The V and J ends lost 2 bases and 8 bases respectively, with 15 bases between them. CDR1 and CDR2 (germline): SNHLY, FYNNEI. The CDR3 nucleotides read TGTGCCAGCAGTGAATTTTTCGGGGCCGACGGCTACACCTTC. This sequence encodes CASSEFFGADGYTF.

This clonotype came up many times. The rearrangement uses TRBV12-3 or TRBV12-4 and TRBJ2-5; 8 bases match TRBD2. There are 15 residues in the CDR3. Trimming removed 5 bases from V and 2 bases from J; junction bases left unmatched: 7. This CDR3 is CASSLTGLEQETQYF. The CDR3 DNA reads as TGTGCCAGCAGTCTCACGGGACTAGAACAAGAGACCCAGTACTTC.

This clonotype was counted only a few times. V and J are TRBV7-2 and TRBJ1-3; TRBD1 matches at 10 bases. This CDR3 has 15 residues. The germline V gene has CDR1 SGHTA and CDR2 FQGNSA. V was clipped by 4 bases and J by 2 bases; unmatched bases: 2. CDR3 sequence (DNA): TGTGCCAGCAGCTCCGGGACAGGGGCTGGAAACACCATATATTTT. This gives the protein CASSSGTGAGNTIYF.